This TCR beta chain was sequenced during a study of CD8 T cells in ankylosing spondylitis. This clonotype was found a few times. The antigen is not known. General study results and limits: Prior work had noted some motif variants in reactive arthritis blood and synovial fluid. There was reportedly significant enrichment of clones that were disease-linked in matched ankylosing spondylitis synovial fluid. Seemingly distinctive of ankylosing spondylitis blood was a TCR beta motif formed by eight highly homologous variants.

TCRdb called the 5' RACE reads again in MiXCR, with one record for every CDR3 protein. The sample carries about 540,000 distinct CDR3 sequences, about 13% recorded once. Germline CDR1 reads DFQATT; CDR2 reads SNEGSKA (reference sequence). This CDR3 comprises 15 residues. Trimming at V came to 0 bases and at J to 13 bases, leaving 10 bases not matched to a gene. The sequence came from a male donor with ankylosing spondylitis. The chain is built from TRBV20-1 and TRBJ2-1, with 12 bases matching TRBD2. The sequenced sample consisted of blood, either unsorted or a sorted T cell fraction (not recorded which). The DNA of the CDR3 is TGCAGTGCTAGAGATCGACTAGCGGGAGATTCCCCTCAGTTCTTC. The encoded protein is CSARDRLAGDSPQFF.